What follows are 15 T cell receptor beta chains derived from one specimen sequenced in a study of Graves' ophthalmopathy and Graves' hyperthyroidism. RNA transcripts served as template for amplifying TCR beta CDR3 sequences. Amplification began with first-round RT-PCR using HTBI primers, then second-round multiplex PCR was performed. TCRdb re-called the multiplex PCR reads with MiXCR, one entry per CDR3 protein. Counted here are about 24,000 distinct CDR3 sequences, approximately 48% occurring once; the ten biggest clones make up approximately 7%. The sequenced sample was peripheral blood. These receptors were collected from an adult woman with stable Graves' hyperthyroidism.

V is TRBV29-1 and J is TRBJ1-3; perhaps TRBD1 as D (6 bases). Germline values: CDR1 SQVTM, CDR2 ANQGSEA. This CDR3 has 17 amino acids. Trimming left V 1 base short and J 8 bases short, with 24 bases between. The CDR3 nucleotides are TGCAGCGTTGAAGCCACTCCGGGTACAGGGCAGACGGACACCATATATTTT. Its protein product is CSVEATPGTGQTDTIYF. The full variable domain, its missing parts supplied by reference TRBV29-1 and TRBJ1-3, is SAVISQKPSRDICQRGTSLTIQCQVDSQVTMMFWYRQQPGQSLTLIATANQGSEATYESGFVIDKFPISRPNLTFSTLTVSNMSPEDSSIYLCSVEATPGTGQTDTIYFGEGSWLTVV.

This clonotype is medium-sized within its sample. The chain carries TRBV20-1 and TRBJ2-3; possible D gene TRBD1, 5 bases. Trimming cost V 6 bases and J 5 bases, with 18 bases left between them. Germline values: CDR1 DFQATT, CDR2 SNEGSKA (reference sequence). The CDR3 is made up of 14 amino acids. CDR3 residues: CSAMGQGGLDTQYF. The CDR3 DNA reads as TGCAGTGCGATGGGGCAGGGCGGTTTAGATACGCAGTATTTT.

To note about this clonotype: A junction end diverges from the germline sequence, so it may reflect a read error. This chain links TRBV20-1 with TRBJ2-4; maybe TRBD2 (5 bases). Germline V gene sequence: CDR1 DFQATT, CDR2 SNEGSKA (reference sequence). The CDR3 is made up of 13 amino acids. The CDR3 DNA is TGCAGTGCTCCCGCGGGCGCCAACAACATTCAGTACTTC. Amino acid sequence: CSAPAGANNIQYF.

This clonotype is categorized as medium-sized. The chain joins TRBV20-1 to TRBJ2-5; the D gene is possibly TRBD2 (5 bases). The CDR3 is 12 residues long. CDR1 is DFQATT and CDR2 is SNEGSKA in the germline V gene (reference sequence). Trimming stripped 3 bases from V and 1 base from J, with 6 bases between. CDR3 loop: CSARDFQETQYF. The CDR3, as DNA: TGCAGTGCTAGGGACTTCCAAGAGACCCAGTACTTC.

This clonotype qualifies as medium-sized. This chain links TRBV15 with TRBJ2-7; 11 bases match TRBD2. CDR1 and CDR2 from the germline V gene are LNHNV and YYDKDF (reference sequence). The CDR3 has 15 residues. Trimming took 3 bases from V and 5 from J; bases not matched to a gene: 6. CDR3 protein: CATSSGLAGPNEQYF. CDR3 DNA sequence: TGTGCCACCAGCAGCGGACTAGCGGGTCCGAACGAGCAGTACTTC.

The table lists this clonotype with many counts. The chain uses TRBV18 and TRBJ1-5; TRBD1 aligns across 7 bases. Germline V lookup: CDR1 KGHSH, CDR2 LQKENI. The CDR3 consists of 13 residues. Trimming at V came to 7 bases and at J to 4 bases, leaving 4 bases not matched to a gene. The CDR3 is CASLGQLNQPQHF. The CDR3 region has the DNA TGTGCCAGCTTGGGACAGCTAAATCAGCCCCAGCATTTT. Combining the CDR3 with reference TRBV18 and TRBJ1-5 gives the whole variable domain NAGVMQNPRHLVRRRGQEARLRCSPMKGHSHVYWYRQLPEEGLKFMVYLQKENIIDESGMPKERFSAEFPKEGPSILRIQQVVRGDSAAYFCASLGQLNQPQHFGDGTRLSIL.

At least ten counts were recorded for this clonotype. V and J are TRBV4-1 and TRBJ1-5; 9 nucleotides align to TRBD1. The CDR3 totals 16 residues. Trimming at V came to 1 base and at J to 6 bases, leaving 7 bases not matched to a gene. Germline-derived CDR1 and CDR2 are MGHRA and YSYEKL. CDR3 DNA sequence: TGCGCCAGCAGCCAAGGCCCGGGACAGGGCTTTCAGCCCCAGCATTTT. It is translated as CASSQGPGQGFQPQHF.

This clonotype was seen repeatedly, ten times or more. The CDR3 DNA follows: TGTGCCAGCAGCACCAGAGGGACGGGAGGGCCATACAATGAGCAGTTCTTC. This codes for CASSTRGTGGPYNEQFF. The genes are TRBV28 and TRBJ2-1; 8 nucleotides match TRBD2. The CDR3 is 17 amino acids. Germline values: CDR1 MDHEN, CDR2 SYDVKM. Trimming cost V 6 bases and J 4 bases; bases outside gene matches: 14.

This clonotype was counted between two and nine times. A read error may be the cause here, since a much bigger clone is one base away. V usage is TRBV28 and J usage is TRBJ2-4, with TRBD1 matching over 7 bases. Per germline, CDR1 MDHEN and CDR2 SYDVKM. CDR3 length equals 15 residues. CDR3 amino acids: CASSLAGTAKNIRYF. The CDR3 coding sequence is TGTGCCAGCAGTTTAGCTGGGACAGCCAAAAACATTCGGTACTTC. The whole variable domain, filled in from reference TRBV28 and TRBJ2-4, reads DVKVTQSSRYLVKRTGEKVFLECVQDMDHENMFWYRQDPGLGLRLIYFSYDVKMKEKGDIPEGYSVSREKKERFSLILESASTNQTSMYLCASSLAGTAKNIRYFGAGTRLSVL.

Ten or more counts support this clonotype. The chain has TRBV28 and TRBJ1-2; TRBD1 agrees at 7 bases. Germline trimming cut 3 bases from V and 2 bases from J; bases unmatched to any gene: 6. CDR3 size: 15 residues. Germline V gene data show CDR1 as MDHEN and CDR2 as SYDVKM. For the CDR3, the DNA is TGTGCCAGCAGTTTTATGGACAGGAAAAACTATGGCTACACCTTC. It translates to CASSFMDRKNYGYTF.

The CDR3 spells CASSGVTNTGELFF. The CDR3 DNA reads as TGTGCCAGCAGCGGCGTCACGAACACCGGGGAGCTGTTTTTT. The chain employs TRBV6-1 and TRBJ2-2; D uncertain. V gave up 6 bases and J gave up 0 bases, with 8 bases separating them. In germline, CDR1 is MNHNS, CDR2 SASEGT. This CDR3 is built from 14 residues.

Regarding this clonotype: A read error may produce the germline difference seen at one junction end. The V and J genes are TRBV12-3 or TRBV12-4 and TRBJ1-2; the D is unclear. CDR3 length equals 13 residues. The CDR3 sequence: CASGLIASYGYTF. In nucleotides, the CDR3 is TGTGCCAGCGGTTTGATAGCATCCTATGGCTACACCTTC.

The V call is TRBV2, the J call TRBJ2-7; D is perhaps TRBD1 (5 bases). The CDR3 contains 12 residues. Germline values: CDR1 SNHLY, CDR2 FYNNEI. V lost 5 bases and J 10 bases, leaving 15 bases between the germline ends. This CDR3 reads CASSQQGGDQYF. DNA of the CDR3: TGTGCCAGCAGTCAGCAGGGTGGCGATCAGTACTTC.

This chain connects TRBV9 to TRBJ2-7; 7 bases fit TRBD2. The germline gives CDR1 SGDLS, CDR2 YYNGEE. The CDR3 spans 15 residues. With 3 bases clipped from V and 3 bases from J, the junction kept 9 bases outside the gene matches. CDR3 sequence: CASSAESGKGYEQYF. CDR3 sequence (DNA): TGTGCCAGCAGCGCGGAGAGCGGGAAGGGCTACGAGCAGTACTTC.

This chain joins TRBV4-1 and TRBJ2-7, with D unclear. The CDR3 consists of 15 residues. Germline V gene data show CDR1 as MGHRA and CDR2 as YSYEKL. The ends were cut back, 1 base at V and 2 bases at J, with 12 bases in the middle. As DNA, the CDR3 is TGCGCCAGCAGCCAAGTCCCCAGGTCCCCCTACGAGCAGTACTTC. Translation gives CASSQVPRSPYEQYF.